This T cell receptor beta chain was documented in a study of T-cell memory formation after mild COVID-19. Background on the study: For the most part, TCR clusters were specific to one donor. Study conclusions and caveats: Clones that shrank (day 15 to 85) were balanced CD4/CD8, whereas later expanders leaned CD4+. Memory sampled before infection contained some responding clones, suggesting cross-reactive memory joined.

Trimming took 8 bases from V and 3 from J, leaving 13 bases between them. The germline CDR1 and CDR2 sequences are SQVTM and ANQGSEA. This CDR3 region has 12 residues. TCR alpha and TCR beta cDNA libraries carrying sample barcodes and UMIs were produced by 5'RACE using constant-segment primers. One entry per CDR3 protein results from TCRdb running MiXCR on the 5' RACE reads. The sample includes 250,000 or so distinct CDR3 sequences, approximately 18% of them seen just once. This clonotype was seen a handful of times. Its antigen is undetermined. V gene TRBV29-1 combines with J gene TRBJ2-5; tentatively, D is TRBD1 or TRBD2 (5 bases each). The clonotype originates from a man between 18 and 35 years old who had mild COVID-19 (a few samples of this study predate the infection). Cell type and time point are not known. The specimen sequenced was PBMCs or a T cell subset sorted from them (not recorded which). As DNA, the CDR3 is TGCAGCCCCTACGGGGCTGAAGAGACCCAGTACTTC. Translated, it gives CSPYGAEETQYF.